Below are 23 T cell receptor beta chains sequenced from a single sample in a study of CD8 T cells in Susac syndrome. The RNA, 0.5 to 1 ug, was put through reverse transcription using random hexamers. TCRdb recomputed calls from the immunoSEQ multiplex PCR reads with MiXCR, one row per CDR3 protein. Of some 150,000 distinct CDR3 sequences in the sample, approximately 95% were seen once. Specimen: CD4+ T cells from PBMCs. The receptors shown here come from a human donor with Susac syndrome.

This chain uses TRBV4-2 with TRBJ2-3; D is unclear. V lost 2 bases and J lost 2, with 11 bases in between. This CDR3 has 15 amino acids. CDR1 LGHNA and CDR2 YNFKEQ come from the germline V gene. CDR3 in amino acids: CASSQLLGTTDTQYF. DNA of the CDR3: TGTGCCAGCAGCCAACTTCTCGGAACCACAGATACGCAGTATTTT.

The chain couples TRBV7-9 to TRBJ1-6; 8 bases agree with TRBD1. This CDR3 contains 15 residues. The V gene's germline CDR1 is SEHNR and CDR2 FQNEAQ (reference sequence). V gave up 5 bases and J gave up 5 bases; unmatched junction bases: 5. CDR3 sequence: CASSTTGVDNSPLHF. In nucleotides, the CDR3 is TGTGCCAGCAGCACGACAGGGGTGGATAATTCACCCCTCCACTTT.

The chain links TRBV30 to TRBJ2-1, with 10 bases lining up with TRBD1. The CDR3 runs 18 residues. With 4 bases clipped from V and 4 bases from J, the junction kept 16 bases outside the gene matches. Per the germline V gene, CDR1 is GTSNPN and CDR2 is SVGIG (reference sequence). In nucleotides, the CDR3 is TGTGCCTGGAACGGCGGGACAGGGGCGCTTACGCCTTACAATGAGCAGTTCTTC. Encoded protein: CAWNGGTGALTPYNEQFF. The full variable domain, rest sourced from reference TRBV30 and TRBJ2-1, is SQTIHQWPATLVQPVGSPLSLECTVEGTSNPNLYWYRQAAGRGLQLLFYSVGIGQISSEVPQNLSASRPQDRQFILSSKKLLLSDSGFYLCAWNGGTGALTPYNEQFFGPGTRLTVL.

This clonotype was observed once. The V and J genes are TRBV30 and TRBJ1-2; tentatively, D is TRBD1 (6 bases). The CDR3 is 14 amino acids. The germline gives CDR1 GTSNPN, CDR2 SVGIG (reference sequence). The V gene lost 0 bases and the J gene lost 4 bases, with 12 bases spanning the gap. The CDR3 DNA reads as TGTGCCTGGAGTGTGGCAGGGGTCGTCTATGGCTACACCTTC. As protein: CAWSVAGVVYGYTF.

The CDR3 protein is CSARDGRQNTEAFF. CDR3 sequence (DNA): TGCAGTGCTAGGGATGGGAGACAGAACACTGAAGCTTTCTTT. The chain combines TRBV20-1 with TRBJ1-1; D uncertain. The germline V gene has CDR1 DFQATT and CDR2 SNEGSKA (reference sequence). The V gene lost 3 bases and the J gene lost 1 base, with 12 bases spanning the gap. This CDR3 region has 14 residues.

On this clonotype itself: At one end the junction does not follow the germline gene, possibly because of a read error. This chain uses TRBV18 with TRBJ2-3, with unresolved D. Germline CDR1 and CDR2: KGHSH and LQKENI. This CDR3 comprises 15 residues. The CDR3 sequence is CASSPPVRSTDTQYF. CDR3 nucleotide sequence: TGTGCCAGCTCCCCACCGGTCAGGAGCACAGATACGCAGTATTTT.

The genes are TRBV28 and TRBJ2-2; 9 bases agree with TRBD2. CDR3 length: 15 amino acids. V was clipped by 6 bases and J by 2 bases; unmatched bases: 4. CDR1 is MDHEN and CDR2 is SYDVKM in the germline V gene. In DNA form, the CDR3 reads TGTGCCAGCAGCCCTAGCGGGGTTAACACCGGGGAGCTGTTTTTT. This gives the protein CASSPSGVNTGELFF.

V gene TRBV19 combines with J gene TRBJ1-6, with a possible D match to TRBD1 (6 bases). Germline CDR1 LNHDA, CDR2 SQIVND (reference sequence). The CDR3 covers 13 residues. Trimming stripped 11 bases from V and 5 bases from J, with 13 bases between. This CDR3 is CAGGAGDNSPLHF. CDR3 in DNA: TGTGCCGGTGGGGCAGGGGATAATTCACCCCTCCACTTT. Complete variable domain (other parts from reference TRBV19 and TRBJ1-6): DGGITQSPKYLFRKEGQNVTLSCEQNLNHDAMYWYRQDPGQGLRLIYYSQIVNDFQKGDIAEGYSVSREKKESFPLTVTSAQKNPTAFYLCAGGAGDNSPLHFGNGTRLTVT.

CDR3 in amino acids: CASSLGSFSGTAYNEQFF. As DNA, the CDR3 is TGCGCCAGCAGCTTGGGGTCGTTCTCTGGGACGGCGTACAATGAGCAGTTCTTC. This chain uses TRBV5-1 with TRBJ2-1; D tentatively reads TRBD1 or TRBD2 (5 bases each). CDR1 SGHRS and CDR2 YFSETQ come from the germline V gene. V dropped 0 bases and J dropped 4 bases, with 20 bases sitting between them. The CDR3 is made up of 18 amino acids.

The J gene is TRBJ2-7, the V gene TRBV20-1, with TRBD2 matching 11 bases. Looked up from germline, CDR1 is DFQATT and CDR2 is SNEGSKA (reference sequence). CDR3 size: 19 residues. With V trimmed by 0 bases and J by 1 base, 14 bases remained unmatched. The chain's CDR3 is CSARDRELAGGPNSYEQYF. Written as DNA, the CDR3 is TGCAGTGCTAGAGATCGGGAGCTAGCGGGAGGCCCAAATTCCTACGAGCAGTACTTC.

This clonotype was counted once. V usage is TRBV29-1 and J usage is TRBJ1-1; 7 nucleotides line up with TRBD1. This CDR3 has 14 residues. Germline V lookup: CDR1 SQVTM, CDR2 ANQGSEA. V trimming: 7 bases; J trimming: 2 bases; junction bases outside the gene matches: 10. The CDR3 DNA reads TGCAGCGCAGACAGGGACGGGGGTAACACTGAAGCTTTCTTT. This translates into CSADRDGGNTEAFF.

The chain is built from TRBV19 and TRBJ1-5, with 7 bases lining up with TRBD1. Germline V gene data show CDR1 as LNHDA and CDR2 as SQIVND (reference sequence). Unmatched junction bases numbered 10, after V lost 0 bases and J lost 2 bases. There are 18 residues in the CDR3. The CDR3 sequence is CASSIDGRGVAGNQPQHF. The CDR3 DNA reads as TGTGCCAGTAGTATAGATGGCAGGGGGGTCGCAGGCAATCAGCCCCAGCATTTT.

This chain joins TRBV9 and TRBJ1-2, with D possibly being TRBD1 (6 bases). The CDR3 extends over 15 amino acids. V dropped 2 bases and J dropped 3 bases, with 14 bases sitting between them. CDR1 and CDR2 (germline): SGDLS, YYNGEE. In DNA form, the CDR3 reads TGTGCCAGCAGCGTCACGTGGGGGCCGGACTATGGCTACACCTTC. This gives the protein CASSVTWGPDYGYTF. The variable domain in full, completed from reference TRBV9 and TRBJ1-2, reads DSGVTQTPKHLITATGQRVTLRCSPRSGDLSVYWYQQSLDQGLQFLIQYYNGEERAKGNILERFSAQQFPDLHSELNLSSLELGDSALYFCASSVTWGPDYGYTFGSGTRLTVV.

The J gene is TRBJ1-1, the V gene TRBV20-1; D uncertain. Trimming stripped 1 base from V and 3 bases from J, with 9 bases between. CDR3 length: 13 residues. Germline V CDR1 and CDR2: DFQATT, SNEGSKA (reference sequence). The CDR3 sequence: CSARAEVDTEAFF. CDR3 nucleotides: TGCAGTGCTAGAGCGGAGGTGGACACTGAAGCTTTCTTT.

J is TRBJ2-7 and V is TRBV6-5, with 12 bases aligning to TRBD2. From germline, CDR1 is MNHEY and CDR2 SVGAGI. V shed 6 bases and J 6 bases; nucleotides not matched to a gene: 6. The CDR3 has 14 amino acids. In nucleotides, the CDR3 is TGTGCCAGCAGGACCGGACTAGCGGGATTCGAGCAGTACTTC. Translating it yields CASRTGLAGFEQYF.

The V gene is TRBV12-3 or TRBV12-4, the J gene TRBJ2-3; 7 nucleotides match TRBD1. The ends lost 3 bases at V and 7 bases at J; junction bases unmatched: 7. The CDR3 consists of 14 residues. CDR3 sequence: CASSLAGGRNTQYF. As DNA, the CDR3 is TGTGCCAGCAGTTTGGCAGGGGGACGTAATACGCAGTATTTT.

V gene TRBV5-1 combines with J gene TRBJ2-7, with D possibly being TRBD2 (6 bases). There are 13 residues in the CDR3. The germline CDR1 and CDR2 sequences are SGHRS and YFSETQ. Trimming took off 6 bases at V and 1 base at J, with 11 bases between the two ends. The CDR3 protein is CASTRDSSYEQYF. In nucleotides, the CDR3 is TGCGCCAGCACCCGGGACTCATCCTACGAGCAGTACTTC. The whole variable domain, filled in from reference TRBV5-1 and TRBJ2-7, reads KAGVTQTPRYLIKTRGQQVTLSCSPISGHRSVSWYQQTPGQGLQFLFEYFSETQRNKGNFPGRFSGRQFSNSRSEMNVSTLELGDSALYLCASTRDSSYEQYFGPGTRLTVT.

The rearrangement uses TRBV20-1 and TRBJ2-3; D uncertain. Germline V gives CDR1 DFQATT, CDR2 SNEGSKA (reference sequence). This CDR3 comprises 14 residues. Trimming shortened V by 2 bases and J by 1 base, and 10 bases separated the two germline ends. This CDR3 is CSARPSAGTDTQYF. CDR3 DNA: TGCAGTGCTAGACCATCCGCGGGCACAGATACGCAGTATTTT.

A note on this clonotype: One end of the junction varies from germline; a read error may be responsible. V and J are TRBV12-3 or TRBV12-4 and TRBJ2-7; maybe TRBD2 (5 bases). The CDR3 has 14 residues. This CDR3 is CASSLAVGPYEQYF. CDR3 DNA: TGTGCCAGCAGTCTAGCAGTAGGCCCCTACGAGCAGTACTTC.

The chain links TRBV5-6 to TRBJ2-3; D not resolved. Germline V lookup: CDR1 SGHDT, CDR2 YYEEEE. V lost 4 bases, J lost 6 bases, and 12 bases lay in between. The CDR3 totals 13 residues. The CDR3 is CASSQPLVDTQYF. CDR3 coding DNA: TGTGCCAGCAGCCAACCGTTAGTGGATACGCAGTATTTT. The complete variable domain, with remaining parts taken from reference TRBV5-6 and TRBJ2-3, reads DAGVTQSPTHLIKTRGQQVTLRCSPKSGHDTVSWYQQALGQGPQFIFQYYEEEERQRGNFPDRFSGHQFPNYSSELNVNALLLGDSALYLCASSQPLVDTQYFGPGTRLTVL.

The chain couples TRBV4-3 to TRBJ1-2; D unresolved. V lost 3 bases, J lost 4 bases, and 15 bases lay in between. Germline V lookup: CDR1 LGHNA, CDR2 YSLEER. The CDR3 length is 15 residues. CDR3 sequence: CASSQSGPAGYGYTF. The CDR3 region has the DNA TGCGCCAGCAGCCAGTCGGGCCCGGCAGGCTATGGCTACACCTTC.

J is TRBJ2-1 and V is TRBV12-3 or TRBV12-4, with D perhaps matching TRBD2 (6 bases). The CDR3 consists of 14 residues. V shed 7 bases and J shed 10 bases, with 20 bases lying between them. The CDR3 here is CASTSSASAGEQFF. The CDR3 DNA follows: TGTGCCAGCACTTCTAGCGCCAGCGCTGGGGAGCAGTTCTTC.

This clonotype was observed a single time. This chain uses TRBV12-3 or TRBV12-4 with TRBJ2-7; possible D gene TRBD2, 6 bases. The CDR3 runs 13 residues. The V end was cut by 5 bases, the J end by 4 bases, with 12 bases between. This chain's CDR3 is CASSRPGEYEQYF. CDR3 in DNA: TGTGCCAGCAGTCGTCCGGGGGAATACGAGCAGTACTTC.